The 9 T cell receptor beta chains below come from one sample, sequenced in a study of T cells in Graves' hyperthyroidism and ophthalmopathy. TCR beta CDR3 region amplification was performed from RNA transcripts. During a first-round RT-PCR of the TCR CDR3, the HTBI primer set was used. TCRdb passed the multiplex PCR reads through MiXCR, listing each CDR3 protein once. There are more than 450,000 distinct CDR3 sequences in the sample; about 14% occur only once, and about 14% lies in the top ten. Source material: blood. These receptors came from a woman aged 35 to 49 with Graves' hyperthyroidism.

The sample holds many counts of this clonotype. The chain couples TRBV13 to TRBJ1-1; no reliable D call. This CDR3 spans 11 amino acids. Trimming stripped 5 bases from V and 8 bases from J, with 9 bases between. From germline, CDR1 is PRHDT and CDR2 FYEKMQ (reference sequence). This CDR3 is CASSVQIEAFF. The CDR3 nucleotides read TGTGCCAGCAGCGTACAGATCGAAGCTTTCTTT.

This clonotype was recorded at least ten times. The genes are TRBV12-3 or TRBV12-4 and TRBJ1-5, with D possibly being TRBD1 (6 bases). This CDR3 region has 18 residues. V was cut by 5 bases and J by 0 bases, with 20 bases left in between. The chain's CDR3 is CASSPSRGGTYSNQPQHF. CDR3 sequence (DNA): TGTGCCAGCAGTCCCTCAAGGGGGGGCACCTATAGCAATCAGCCCCAGCATTTT.

The rearrangement joins TRBV28 to TRBJ2-1, with 12 bases matching TRBD1. The junction had 16 bases not matched to a gene; V was cut back by 4 bases and J by 0 bases. CDR3 length: 21 residues. In germline, CDR1 is MDHEN, CDR2 SYDVKM. The CDR3 loop reads CASSSHEGTGGAWSSYNEQFF. CDR3 nucleotides: TGTGCCAGCAGTTCACACGAAGGGACAGGGGGCGCCTGGAGCTCCTACAATGAGCAGTTCTTC.

The genes are TRBV19 and TRBJ2-1, with D perhaps TRBD1 or TRBD2 (6 bases each). The CDR3 sequence is 16 residues long. With 8 bases removed from V and 9 bases from J, the gap between germline ends came to 26 bases. CDR1 and CDR2 (germline): LNHDA, SQIVND (reference sequence). CDR3 sequence reads: CASAAEGRGQRAEQFF. CDR3 nucleotide sequence: TGTGCCAGTGCCGCGGAGGGTCGGGGGCAACGGGCTGAGCAGTTCTTC.

In this sample, this clonotype turned up many times. The V gene is TRBV3-1, the J gene TRBJ1-4; no reliable D call. The CDR3 has 11 residues. Germline V gene lookup returns CDR1 LGHDT and CDR2 YNNKEL (reference sequence). The germline V and J ends were trimmed by 1 base and 7 bases, with 1 base remaining between them. CDR3 protein: CASSQVEKLFF. The CDR3 coding sequence is TGTGCCAGCAGCCAAGTTGAAAAACTGTTTTTT.

The genes are TRBV7-9 and TRBJ1-1; unclear D gene. Trimming left V 2 bases short and J 4 bases short, with 23 bases between. The germline V gene has CDR1 SEHNR and CDR2 FQNEAQ (reference sequence). This CDR3 is built from 18 residues. The CDR3 protein is CASSLSTLMVVSVTEAFF. The CDR3 nucleotides read TGTGCCAGCAGCTTAAGCACCCTTATGGTTGTATCGGTCACTGAAGCTTTCTTT. Using reference TRBV7-9 and TRBJ1-1 for the parts outside the CDR3, the full variable domain is DTGVSQNPRHKITKRGQNVTFRCDPISEHNRLYWYRQTLGQGPEFLTYFQNEAQLEKSRLLSDRFSAERPKGSFSTLEIQRTEQGDSAMYLCASSLSTLMVVSVTEAFFGQGTRLTVV.

This clonotype was counted many times. This chain links TRBV7-9 with TRBJ2-4, with a tentative D call TRBD1 (5 bases). CDR1 and CDR2 (germline): SEHNR, FQNEAQ (reference sequence). The CDR3 contains 15 residues. The V gene lost 3 bases and the J gene lost 8 bases, with 17 bases spanning the gap. The CDR3 DNA follows: TGTGCCAGCAGCTTTGGTGACAGAAACATGGACATTCAGTACTTC. Its protein is CASSFGDRNMDIQYF.

This clonotype was counted a few times. The chain joins TRBV30 to TRBJ1-3; D not resolved. The germline V and J ends were trimmed by 3 bases and 4 bases, with 4 bases remaining between them. This CDR3 region has 11 residues. CDR1 is GTSNPN and CDR2 is SVGIG in the germline V gene (reference sequence). The CDR3 DNA reads as TGTGCCTGGAGGTACGGAAACACCATATATTTT. The encoded protein is CAWRYGNTIYF. Full variable domain (rest looked up from reference TRBV30 and TRBJ1-3): SQTIHQWPATLVQPVGSPLSLECTVEGTSNPNLYWYRQAAGRGLQLLFYSVGIGQISSEVPQNLSASRPQDRQFILSSKKLLLSDSGFYLCAWRYGNTIYFGEGSWLTVV.

Regarding this clonotype: Just one base apart from a much larger clone, this may be a read error. The V call is TRBV20-1, the J call TRBJ2-7; D is uncertain. The CDR3 is 13 residues long. V was trimmed by 5 bases and J by 7 bases, leaving 18 bases between them. CDR1 DFQATT and CDR2 SNEGSKA come from the germline V gene (reference sequence). The CDR3 here is CSAEASRDSEQYF. The CDR3 nucleotides are TGCAGTGCTGAGGCCAGTCGCGATTCTGAGCAGTACTTC.